Listed below are T cell receptor beta chains from one sample, sequenced in a study of blood T cell repertoires in COVID-19. Clones were read by immunoSEQ multiplex PCR, and TCRdb kept only the in-frame ones, dropping some. Of around 120,000 clones listed, more than 75% are singletons. What was sequenced was peripheral blood. The origin of the receptors is a human donor in a cohort sampled during active COVID-19. Both conserved end residues are part of each CDR3. D genes are given only for firm matches. Expanded clones are given a class, and other clones once, few, many or no size at all.

D gene | J gene | V gene | clone size | CDR3 DNA | CDR3 protein
. | TRBJ1-4 | TRBV6-4 | . | TGTGCCAGCAAAGCGGCGGCTAATGAAAAACTGTTTTTT | CASKAAANEKLFF
TRBD2 | TRBJ2-3 | TRBV5-1 | . | TGCGCCAGCAGCGGGAGGGAGGGCACAGATACGCAGTATTTT | CASSGREGTDTQYF
TRBD1 | TRBJ1-5 | TRBV9 | . | TGTGCCAGCGGAGCCGGACAGGGGTGGGGTCAGCCCCAGCATTTT | CASGAGQGWGQPQHF
. | TRBJ1-1 | TRBV7-9 | . | TGTGCCAGCAGGCGATTTGAACCGAACACTGAAGCTTTCTTT | CASRRFEPNTEAFF
TRBD1 | TRBJ2-7 | TRBV6-5 | . | TGTGCCAGCAGAGGACAGGCCTACGAGCAGTACTTC | CASRGQAYEQYF
TRBD1 | TRBJ2-7 | TRBV19 | . | TGTGCCAGTAGTCCCCGACCGGGACAGGGTTTCTACGAGCAGTACTTC | CASSPRPGQGFYEQYF
TRBD1 | TRBJ1-2 | TRBV6-5 | . | TGTGCCAGCAGCTCCCCGGACAGGGACTACTATGGCTACACCTTC | CASSSPDRDYYGYTF
TRBD1 | TRBJ1-6 | TRBV7-9 | . | TGTGCCAGCAGACCCGGACAGGCAGGAACCCTCCACTTT | CASRPGQAGTLHF
. | TRBJ2-6 | TRBV19 | once | TGTGCCAGTAGTCCAGGGAACTATGCTGGGGCCAACGTCCTGACTTTC | CASSPGNYAGANVLTF
. | TRBJ1-3 | TRBV5-1 | . | TGCGCCAGCCGTTCGCCGGCTGGAAACACCATATATTTT | CASRSPAGNTIYF
TRBD2 | TRBJ2-1 | TRBV6-5 | . | TGTGCCAGCAGTCCTCTAGCGGGAGTAGGCAATGAGCAGTTCTTC | CASSPLAGVGNEQFF
TRBD2 | TRBJ2-5 | TRBV5-4 | . | TGTGCCAGCAGCGCGGGAGGGGGCGGGGGAGAGACCCAGTACTTC | CASSAGGGGGETQYF
TRBD1 | TRBJ1-2 | TRBV5-6 | . | TGTGCCAGCAGCCCCGGACAGGGGCGGGATGGCTACACCTTC | CASSPGQGRDGYTF
TRBD1 | TRBJ2-2 | TRBV5-1 | . | TGCGCCAGCAGCTTGTTCGGGACAGGGGATACCGGGGAGCTGTTTTTT | CASSLFGTGDTGELFF
TRBD1 | TRBJ1-1 | TRBV5-1 | . | TGCGCCAGCTGCAAAGATCTCGGGACAGTTGAAGCTTTCTTT | CASCKDLGTVEAFF
. | TRBJ2-3 | TRBV5-6 | . | TGTGCCAGCAGCTTGTCCTTCTCGGGGAGCACAGATACGCAGTATTTT | CASSLSFSGSTDTQYF
. | TRBJ2-7 | TRBV15 | . | TGTGCCACCTCCGACAGGATCGCCTACGAGCAGTACTTC | CATSDRIAYEQYF
. | TRBJ2-7 | TRBV9 | . | TGTGCCAGCAGCGTAGACGCTTCAGGGGCTGCCTACGAGCAGTACTTC | CASSVDASGAAYEQYF
. | TRBJ2-1 | TRBV3-1/TRBV3-2 | . | TGTGCCAGCACCCGTAGCATGTTGGACAATGAGCAGTTCTTC | CASTRSMLDNEQFF
. | TRBJ1-1 | TRBV14 | . | TGTGCCAGCAGCCCATCGACAGGCACTGAAGCTTTCTTT | CASSPSTGTEAFF
. | TRBJ1-1 | TRBV3-1/TRBV3-2 | . | TGTGCCAGCAGCCAACGGGGGTTGGTTTCTGAAGCTTTCTTT | CASSQRGLVSEAFF
. | TRBJ2-7 | TRBV29-1 | . | TGCAGCGTTGAAGGAGGGGGAACCTCCTACGAGCAGTACTTC | CSVEGGGTSYEQYF
TRBD1 | TRBJ1-5 | TRBV5-4 | . | TGTGCCAGCAGCTTGGGACCTCAGGGGGGCAATCAGCCCCAGCATTTT | CASSLGPQGGNQPQHF
. | TRBJ1-1 | TRBV5-5 | once | TGTGCCAGCAGCTTATCAGGGCAGGGGAACACTGAAGCTTTCTTT | CASSLSGQGNTEAFF
TRBD1 | TRBJ1-2 | TRBV2 | . | TGTGCCAGCAACCTACAGGGGGCGCGTGGCTACACCTTC | CASNLQGARGYTF
. | TRBJ2-1 | TRBV10-2 | . | TGCGCCAGCAGGACCCGGGGAGAGCAGTTCTTC | CASRTRGEQFF
. | TRBJ2-1 | TRBV6-5 | once | TGTGCCAGCAGCCTCAGAGACAAGACCTACAATGAGCAGTTCTTC | CASSLRDKTYNEQFF
TRBD1 | TRBJ1-2 | TRBV10-3 | . | TGTGCCATCAGACGGGACAGGGGGGACTATGGCTACACCTTC | CAIRRDRGDYGYTF
TRBD2 | TRBJ2-2 | TRBV12-3/TRBV12-4 | . | TGTGCCAGCAGGACTAGCCTCACCGGGGAGCTGTTTTTT | CASRTSLTGELFF
TRBD1 | TRBJ1-5 | TRBV6-5 | . | TGTGCCAGCAGCTCGGGACAGGGGAGTCAGCCCCAGCATTTT | CASSSGQGSQPQHF
TRBD2 | TRBJ2-7 | TRBV5-6 | . | TGTGCCAGCAGCGTAGCGGGTTCTCCCTACGAGCAGTACTTC | CASSVAGSPYEQYF
. | TRBJ1-1 | TRBV6-6 | . | TGTGCCTCGGGACATACAGACACTGAAGCTTTCTTT | CASGHTDTEAFF
. | TRBJ1-2 | TRBV12-5 | . | TGTGCTAGTGGTTTGGGAAGGACAGCCGGCTATGGCTACACCTTC | CASGLGRTAGYGYTF
. | TRBJ1-3 | TRBV29-1 | . | TGCAGCGCTAGGACAGACGGAAACACCATATATTTT | CSARTDGNTIYF
TRBD1 | TRBJ2-2 | TRBV7-7 | . | TGTGCTAGCAGCCAAACTGGGACAGGGGTTCCCGGGGAGCTGTTTTTT | CASSQTGTGVPGELFF
TRBD1 | TRBJ2-7 | TRBV27 | . | TGTGCCAGCAGTTGGGGACAGGGACCCTACGAGCAGTACTTC | CASSWGQGPYEQYF